What follows is one TCR beta chain and its context. Sequence at one end of the junction differs from germline and may be a read error. The sample originates from a study of regulatory dendritic cells for organ transplantation. CD4+ or CD8+ T cells were sorted as naive CD45RA+ or memory CD45RO+. Assay: immunoSEQ multiplex PCR; the TCRdb copy retains only in-frame clones and omits some. The data show under 40,000 clones, about 89% seen once. This CDR3 has 8 residues. Germline V lookup: CDR1 SEHNR, CDR2 FQNEAQ (reference sequence). The clonotype comes from a human donor in good health. Sequences were obtained from naive CD8+ T cells from blood. Described subset: CD45RA+ naive T cells. The chain is built from TRBV7-9 and TRBJ2-7; no clear D. CDR3 amino acids: CASSPASF. DNA of the CDR3: TGTGCCAGCAGCCCGGCCAGCTTC.